Sequencing of this T cell receptor beta chain was carried out in a study of HIV-infected children after antiretroviral therapy interruption. About the research overall: Interruption group median age 9.5 years; continuous group roughly 8 years.

This clonotype was seen at least ten times. As to treatment: PENTA 11 planned treatment interruption arm or continuous ART arm. A 3' RACE protocol on RNA, with unique molecular identifiers, produced the TCR library. A single record per CDR3 protein comes from TCRdb applying MiXCR to the 3' RACE reads. The table records more than 75,000 distinct CDR3 sequences, roughly 6.7% of them present only once. The CDR3 has 14 amino acids. Here the sequenced sample was CD45RA+ CD4+ T cells from PBMCs, pooled from several time points, taken from a donor given antiretroviral therapy, either interrupted or continuous. Described subset: naive CD4+ CD45RA+ CD45RO- T cells. The chain recombines TRBV21-1 with TRBJ2-7; TRBD1, the D gene given by the table, was not confirmed from the DNA. TRBV21-1 is reported as a pseudogene. This TCR derives from a pool of human donors with HIV. The CDR3, as DNA: TGTGCCAGCAGCAAGGCCGGACAGGTTGGCGAGCAGTACTTC. It specifies CASSKAGQVGEQYF.